This TCR beta chain was captured in a study of molecular identifiers for immune sequencing clone quantification. Study-wide results and caveats: Highly expanded clone sizes could end up underestimated if a barcode were shared by identical TCR molecules. Effector cells kept over 98% of their molecules in clones above 20 RNA copies, while naive cells kept under 1% there.

This clonotype occurred many times. The antigen remains unidentified. This CDR3 region has 18 residues. Germline loops: CDR1 SEHNR, CDR2 FQNEAQ (reference sequence). Trimming at V came to 5 bases and at J to 1 base, leaving 10 bases not matched to a gene. Methods described previously, with TCR primers listed, were used for bulk TCR libraries. Via MiXCR, TCRdb re-called the PCR reads, giving one row per CDR3 protein. Seen here are roughly 320,000 distinct CDR3 sequences, about 20% observed once, and the top ten hold roughly 0.8%. Input for naive CD8 libraries was roughly 20,000 to 1,000,000 sorted cells; the RNA fraction used was 10%, 30% or 50%.

The specimen sequenced was naive CD8+ T cells from blood, with Jurkat cell RNA spiked in. The subset: FACS-sorted CD8+CD4-CCR7+CD45RA+ naive T cells. This chain links TRBV7-9 with TRBJ2-5; 13 bases are a match to TRBD2. The receptor was isolated from a human donor in good health. Some libraries in this study had Jurkat cell RNA spiked in. The CDR3 protein is CASSPRTSGGPFQETQYF. The CDR3 DNA reads TGTGCCAGCAGCCCAAGGACTAGCGGGGGACCCTTCCAAGAGACCCAGTACTTC.